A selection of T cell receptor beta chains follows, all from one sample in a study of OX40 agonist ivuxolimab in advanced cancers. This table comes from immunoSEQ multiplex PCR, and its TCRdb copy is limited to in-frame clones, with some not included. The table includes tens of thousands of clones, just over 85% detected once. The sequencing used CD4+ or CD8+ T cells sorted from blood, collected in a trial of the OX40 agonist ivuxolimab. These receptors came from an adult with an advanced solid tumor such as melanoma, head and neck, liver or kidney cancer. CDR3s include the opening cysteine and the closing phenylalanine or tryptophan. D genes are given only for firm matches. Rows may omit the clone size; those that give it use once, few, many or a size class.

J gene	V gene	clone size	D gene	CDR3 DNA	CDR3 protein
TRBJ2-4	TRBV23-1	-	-	TGCGCCAGCCTAGGACCTACCTATTACTTC	CASLGPTYYF
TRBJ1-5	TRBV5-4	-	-	TGTGCCAGCAGCATGGAAGGGGGGCAGCCCCAGCATTTT	CASSMEGGQPQHF
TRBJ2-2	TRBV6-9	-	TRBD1	TGTGCCAGCACTACAGGGGGTTGGGGCGGAGGGAACACCGGGGAGCTGTTTTTT	CASTTGGWGGGNTGELFF
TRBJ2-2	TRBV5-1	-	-	TGCGCCAGCAGCTCCTTGACAGGCGGGACCGGGGAGCTGTTTTTT	CASSSLTGGTGELFF
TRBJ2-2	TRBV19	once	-	TGTGCCAGTATCCAGGGAGCACAGACTCACACCGGGGAGCTGTTTTTT	CASIQGAQTHTGELFF
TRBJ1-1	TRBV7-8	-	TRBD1	TGTGCCAGCAGCTTAAGGGAGACAGGGCTTGAAGCTTTCTTT	CASSLRETGLEAFF
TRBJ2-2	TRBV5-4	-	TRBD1	TGTGCCAGCAGCTTCGAAATGGGACAGGGCAGGACCGGGGAGCTGTTTTTT	CASSFEMGQGRTGELFF
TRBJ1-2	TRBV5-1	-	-	TGCGCCAGCAGCTTAACCGGTTTCCTCCAGTATGGCTACACCTTC	CASSLTGFLQYGYTF
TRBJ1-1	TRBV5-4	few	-	TGTGCCAGCAGCCTTCCCGTGAACACTGAAGCTTTCTTT	CASSLPVNTEAFF
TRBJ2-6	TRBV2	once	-	TGTGCCAGCAGTGTATTGTCTGGGGCCAACGTCCTGACTTTC	CASSVLSGANVLTF
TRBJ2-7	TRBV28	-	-	TGTGCCAGCAGGACGACACCATACGAGCAGTACTTC	CASRTTPYEQYF
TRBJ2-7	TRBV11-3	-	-	TGTGCCAGCAGCTCCGGCCGGGTGCTCAACGAGCAGTACTTC	CASSSGRVLNEQYF
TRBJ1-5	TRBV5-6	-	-	TGTGCCAGCAGCTCATTCTTGGGGGCTCCTGGCCAGCCCCAGCATTTT	CASSSFLGAPGQPQHF
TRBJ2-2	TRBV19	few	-	TGTGCTACCCGGGGGTCGAGCACCGGGGAGCTGTTTTTT	CATRGSSTGELFF
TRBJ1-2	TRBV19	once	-	TGTGCCAGTAGTATCGGGGCAGGGGACTATGGCTACACCTTC	CASSIGAGDYGYTF
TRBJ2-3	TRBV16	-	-	TGTGCCAGCAGCCAACCCGCAGGGCCTAGCACAGATACGCAGTATTTT	CASSQPAGPSTDTQYF
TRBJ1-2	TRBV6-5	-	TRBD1	TGTGCCACAGCTAGCCGACAGGGGGCGCTTAGTTTGTACACCTTC	CATASRQGALSLYTF
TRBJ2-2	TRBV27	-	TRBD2	TGTGCCAGCAGGGCTAGCGGGAGGACGAACACCGGGGAGCTGTTTTTT	CASRASGRTNTGELFF
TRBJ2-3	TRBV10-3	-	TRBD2	TGTGCCATCAGTGACTCTGGACTAGCGGGAGGAACAGATACGCAGTATTTT	CAISDSGLAGGTDTQYF
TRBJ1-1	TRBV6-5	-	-	TGTGCCAGCAGTGTAAGGCGGGAAACTGAAGCTTTCTTT	CASSVRRETEAFF
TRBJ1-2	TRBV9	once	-	TGTGCCAGCAGCCCCAATGTGGGTGGCTACACCTTC	CASSPNVGGYTF
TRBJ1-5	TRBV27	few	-	TGTGCCAGCAGCTACACCAGGGGTCAGCCCCAGCATTTT	CASSYTRGQPQHF
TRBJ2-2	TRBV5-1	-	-	TGCGCCAGCAGCTTGGGACAGAACACCGGGGAGCTGTTTTTT	CASSLGQNTGELFF
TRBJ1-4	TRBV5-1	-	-	TGCGCCAGCAGCTTGGGGCCGGCTGCAACTAATGAAAAACTGTTTTTT	CASSLGPAATNEKLFF
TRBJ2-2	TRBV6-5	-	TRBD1	TGTGCCAGCAGTAAAGGGACAGGGTTTTCCGGGGAGCTGTTTTTT	CASSKGTGFSGELFF
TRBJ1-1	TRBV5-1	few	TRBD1	TGCGCCAGCAGCCCAGGCCGGACAGGGGGTGTTGAAGCTTTCTTT	CASSPGRTGGVEAFF
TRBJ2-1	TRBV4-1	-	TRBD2	TGCGCCAGCAGCCAAGATAGGGGACTAGCGGGAGGCTTCAATGAGCAGTTCTTC	CASSQDRGLAGGFNEQFF
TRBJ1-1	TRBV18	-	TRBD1	TGTGCCAGCTCACCACGGCAGGGGGCAGGCACTGAAGCTTTCTTT	CASSPRQGAGTEAFF
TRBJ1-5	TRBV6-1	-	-	TGTGCCAGCCGGATGGGGGGCCACCGGCCCCAGCATTTT	CASRMGGHRPQHF
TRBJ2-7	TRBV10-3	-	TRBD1	TGTGCCATCAGTAAACAGGGGAGCGAGCAGTACTTC	CAISKQGSEQYF
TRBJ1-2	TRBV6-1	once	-	TGTGCCAGCAGTGAAAACCCCGGCGCCTTCAATGGCTACACCTTC	CASSENPGAFNGYTF
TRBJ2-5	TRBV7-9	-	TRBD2	TGTGCCAGCAGCTTCCAGACTAGCGGGAGGGGTGAAGAGACCCAGTACTTC	CASSFQTSGRGEETQYF
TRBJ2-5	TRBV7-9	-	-	TGTGCCAGCAGTGGAGTTCAAGAGACCCAGTACTTC	CASSGVQETQYF
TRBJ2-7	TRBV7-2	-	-	TGTGCCAGCAGCTTAGCCCCCAGGGGCGAGCAGTACTTC	CASSLAPRGEQYF
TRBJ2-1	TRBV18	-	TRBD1	TGTGCCAGCTCACCACCGGGGACAGACAATGAGCAGTTCTTC	CASSPPGTDNEQFF
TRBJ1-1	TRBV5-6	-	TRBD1	TGTGCCAGCAGCCCGGGACAGGTAAGGGGGATCGTGACTGAAGCTTTCTTT	CASSPGQVRGIVTEAFF
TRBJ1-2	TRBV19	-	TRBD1	TGTGCCAGTCGACAGGGAGGTGGCTACACCTTC	CASRQGGGYTF
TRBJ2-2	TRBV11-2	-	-	TGTGCCAGCAGGCCGACAGGCTCCGGTGGGGCCGGGGAGCTGTTTTTT	CASRPTGSGGAGELFF
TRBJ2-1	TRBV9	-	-	TGTGCCAGCAGCGTAGAGGGGGGGAACTACAATGAGCAGTTCTTC	CASSVEGGNYNEQFF
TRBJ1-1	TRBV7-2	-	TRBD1	TGTGCCAGCAGCTTAGTATCTGCCGGACAGGCTGAAGCTTTCTTT	CASSLVSAGQAEAFF
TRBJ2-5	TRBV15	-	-	TGTGCCACCAGCCTGGCCCGGGGGTCAGAGACCCAGTACTTC	CATSLARGSETQYF
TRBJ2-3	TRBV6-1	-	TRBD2	TGTGCCAGCAACCGAGCGGGAGTTGTGACAGATACGCAGTATTTT	CASNRAGVVTDTQYF
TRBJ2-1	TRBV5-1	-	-	TGCGCCAGCAGGATCGCGAGCTCCTACAATGAGCAGTTCTTC	CASRIASSYNEQFF
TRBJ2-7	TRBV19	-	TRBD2	TGTGCCAGTAGTAATACGGGACTAGCGGGAGTCTACGAGCAGTACTTC	CASSNTGLAGVYEQYF
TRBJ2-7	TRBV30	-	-	TGTGCCTGGAGGCCGGGGACATCCGAGCAGTACTTC	CAWRPGTSEQYF
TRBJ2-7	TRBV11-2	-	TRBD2	TGTGCCAGCAGCTCCAGGACTAGCGGGAGCTACGAGCAGTACTTC	CASSSRTSGSYEQYF
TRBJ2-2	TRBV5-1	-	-	TGCGCCAGCAGTTCCGTGACCGCGAACACCGGGGAGCTGTTTTTT	CASSSVTANTGELFF
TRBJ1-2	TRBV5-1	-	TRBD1	TGCGCCAGCAGCGCCGGGGACAGGGGGTATGGCTACACCTTC	CASSAGDRGYGYTF